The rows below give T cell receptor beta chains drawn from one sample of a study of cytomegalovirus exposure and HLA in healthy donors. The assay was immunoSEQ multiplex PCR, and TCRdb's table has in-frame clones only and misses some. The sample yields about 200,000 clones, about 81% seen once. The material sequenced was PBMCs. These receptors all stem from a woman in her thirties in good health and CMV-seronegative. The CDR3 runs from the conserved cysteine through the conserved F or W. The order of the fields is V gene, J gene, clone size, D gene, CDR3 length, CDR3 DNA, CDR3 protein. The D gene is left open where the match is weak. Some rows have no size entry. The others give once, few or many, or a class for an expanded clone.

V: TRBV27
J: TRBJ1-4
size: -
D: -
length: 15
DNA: TGTGCCAGCAGCTCCCTCCTTCAAAGGGGTGAAAAACTGTTTTTT
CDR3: CASSSLLQRGEKLFF

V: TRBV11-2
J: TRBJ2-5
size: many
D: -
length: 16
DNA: TGTGCCAGCAGCCGCGGCTCCCCGGTTCCAAGAGAGACCCAGTACTTC
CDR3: CASSRGSPVPRETQYF

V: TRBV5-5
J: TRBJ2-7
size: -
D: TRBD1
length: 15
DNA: TGTGCCAGCAGCTTTCTTCGGACAGGGGGTAGCGAGCAGTACTTC
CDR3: CASSFLRTGGSEQYF

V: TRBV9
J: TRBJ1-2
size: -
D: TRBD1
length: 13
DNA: TGTGCCAGCAGCGCAGGACAGGACTATGGCTACACCTTC
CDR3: CASSAGQDYGYTF

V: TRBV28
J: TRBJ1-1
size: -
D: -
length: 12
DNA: TGTGCCAGCAGGGGGCAGGTCACTGAAGCTTTCTTT
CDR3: CASRGQVTEAFF

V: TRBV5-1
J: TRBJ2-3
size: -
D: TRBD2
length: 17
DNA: TGCGCCAGCAGCTTGGGGCTAGCGGGACGGAGGACAGATACGCAGTATTTT
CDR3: CASSLGLAGRRTDTQYF

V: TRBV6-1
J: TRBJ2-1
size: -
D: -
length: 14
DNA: TGTGCCAGCAGTGAAGTGGACTACTGGAATGAGCAGTTCTTC
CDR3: CASSEVDYWNEQFF

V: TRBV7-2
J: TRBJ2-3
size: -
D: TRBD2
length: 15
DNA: TGTGCCAGCAGCACAAGACTAGCCAGAGTGGATACGCAGTATTTT
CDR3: CASSTRLARVDTQYF

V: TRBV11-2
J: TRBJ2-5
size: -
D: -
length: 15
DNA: TGTGCCAGCAGCTTAGCGCCAGGCGACCAAGAGACCCAGTACTTC
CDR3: CASSLAPGDQETQYF

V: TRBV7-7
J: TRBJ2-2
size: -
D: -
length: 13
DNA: TGTGCCAGCAGCAAGAGGAACACCGGGGAGCTGTTTTTT
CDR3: CASSKRNTGELFF

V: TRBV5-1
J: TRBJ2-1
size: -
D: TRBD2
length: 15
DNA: TGCGCCAGCAGAGCTAGCGGGAGCTCCTACAATGAGCAGTTCTTC
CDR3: CASRASGSSYNEQFF

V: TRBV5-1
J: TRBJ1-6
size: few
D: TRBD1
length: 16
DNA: TGCGCCAGCAGACAACGACCGGGACAGCATAATTCACCCCTCCACTTT
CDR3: CASRQRPGQHNSPLHF

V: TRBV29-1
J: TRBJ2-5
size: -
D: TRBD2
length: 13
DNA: TGCAGCGTCCCGGGAGGCAGGGTGGAAGGCCAGTACTTC
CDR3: CSVPGGRVEGQYF

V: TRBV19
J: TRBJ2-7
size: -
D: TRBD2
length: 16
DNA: TGTGCCAGTAGTACCCAGACTAGCGGGAGTTCCTACGAGCAGTACTTC
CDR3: CASSTQTSGSSYEQYF

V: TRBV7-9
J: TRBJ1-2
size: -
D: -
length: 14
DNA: TGTGCCAGCAGCTTACAGGGGCGAAACTATGGCTACACCTTC
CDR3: CASSLQGRNYGYTF

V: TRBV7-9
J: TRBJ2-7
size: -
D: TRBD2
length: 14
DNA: TGTGCCAGCAGTTTTCTAGCGGGGGCCTACGAGCAGTACTTC
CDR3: CASSFLAGAYEQYF

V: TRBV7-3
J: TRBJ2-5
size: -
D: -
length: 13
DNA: TGTGCCAGCAGCTTCGCTAGCGAAGAGACCCAGTACTTC
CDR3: CASSFASEETQYF

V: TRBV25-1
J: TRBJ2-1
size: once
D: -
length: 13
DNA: TGTGCCAGCAGTGAAGGCAACTACAATGAGCAGTTCTTC
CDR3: CASSEGNYNEQFF

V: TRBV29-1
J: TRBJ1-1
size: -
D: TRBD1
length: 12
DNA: TGCAGCGCCAGACAGGGTAACACTGAAGCTTTCTTT
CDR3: CSARQGNTEAFF

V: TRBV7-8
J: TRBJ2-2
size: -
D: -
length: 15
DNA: TGTGCCAGCAGCTTAGTCACAGTACGCACCGGGGAGCTGTTTTTT
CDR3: CASSLVTVRTGELFF

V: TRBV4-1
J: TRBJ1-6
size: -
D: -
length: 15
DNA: TGCGCCAGCAGCCTAGGACTTTTCGTCGATTCACCCCTCCACTTT
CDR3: CASSLGLFVDSPLHF

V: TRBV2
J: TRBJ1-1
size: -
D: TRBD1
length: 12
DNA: TGTGCCAGCAGTGGACAGGGGGTGGAAGCTTTCTTT
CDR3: CASSGQGVEAFF

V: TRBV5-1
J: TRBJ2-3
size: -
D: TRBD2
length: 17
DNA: TGCGCCAGCAGCTCCTTCAGACTAGCGGGAGGAATAGATACGCAGTATTTT
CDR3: CASSSFRLAGGIDTQYF

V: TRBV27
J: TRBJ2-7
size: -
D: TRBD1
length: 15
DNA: TGTGCCAGCAGTTTGGTCGGGACAGGGTTCTACGAGCAGTACTTC
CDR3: CASSLVGTGFYEQYF

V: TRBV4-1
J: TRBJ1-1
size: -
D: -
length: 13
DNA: TGCGCCAGCAGCCAAGGCGAGAACACTGAAGCTTTCTTT
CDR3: CASSQGENTEAFF

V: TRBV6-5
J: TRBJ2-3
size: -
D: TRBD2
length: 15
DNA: TGTGCCAGCAGTTACGGCGGGGGAAGCACAGATACGCAGTATTTT
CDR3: CASSYGGGSTDTQYF

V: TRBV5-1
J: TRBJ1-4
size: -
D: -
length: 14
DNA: TGCGCCAGCAGCCAGATTTGGGCTTGGGAAAAACTGTTTTTT
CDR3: CASSQIWAWEKLFF

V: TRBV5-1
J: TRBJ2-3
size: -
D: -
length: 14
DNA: TGCGCCAGCAGCCCGGAGCCTAGCACAGATACGCAGTATTTT
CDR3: CASSPEPSTDTQYF

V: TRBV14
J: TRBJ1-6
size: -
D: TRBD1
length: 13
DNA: TGTGCCAGCAGCCGGACAGGGAATTCACCCCTCCACTTT
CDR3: CASSRTGNSPLHF

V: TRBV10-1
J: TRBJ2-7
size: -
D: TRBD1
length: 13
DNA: TGCGCCAGCAGCTACGGGACAGCGGACGAGCAGTACTTC
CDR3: CASSYGTADEQYF